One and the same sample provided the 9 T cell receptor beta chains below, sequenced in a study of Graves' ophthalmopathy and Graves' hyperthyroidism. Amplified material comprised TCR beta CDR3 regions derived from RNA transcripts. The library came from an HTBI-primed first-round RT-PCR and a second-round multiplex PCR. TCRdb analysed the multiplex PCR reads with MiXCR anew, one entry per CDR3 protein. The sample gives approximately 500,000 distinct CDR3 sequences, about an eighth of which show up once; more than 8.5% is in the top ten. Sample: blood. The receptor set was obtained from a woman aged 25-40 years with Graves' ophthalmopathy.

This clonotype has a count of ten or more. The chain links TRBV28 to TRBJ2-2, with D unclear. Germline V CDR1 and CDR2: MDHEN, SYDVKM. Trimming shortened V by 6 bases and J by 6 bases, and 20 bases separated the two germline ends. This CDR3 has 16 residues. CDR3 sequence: CASSQPMTGRAGELFF. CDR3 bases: TGTGCCAGCAGCCAACCCATGACGGGCCGGGCCGGGGAGCTGTTTTTT.

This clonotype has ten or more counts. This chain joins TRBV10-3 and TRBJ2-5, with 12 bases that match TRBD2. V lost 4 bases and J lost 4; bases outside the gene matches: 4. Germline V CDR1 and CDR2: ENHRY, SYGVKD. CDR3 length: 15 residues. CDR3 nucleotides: TGTGCCATCAGTGGGCTAGCGGGAGGGCGAGAGACCCAGTACTTC. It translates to CAISGLAGGRETQYF.

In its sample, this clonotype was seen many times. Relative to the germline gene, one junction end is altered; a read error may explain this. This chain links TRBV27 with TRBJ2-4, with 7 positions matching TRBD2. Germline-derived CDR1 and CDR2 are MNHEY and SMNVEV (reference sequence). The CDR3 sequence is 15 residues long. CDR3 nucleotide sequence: TGTGCCAGCAGTTTATCGCCTAGCGGCAGAAACATTAAGTACTTC. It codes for CASSLSPSGRNIKYF.

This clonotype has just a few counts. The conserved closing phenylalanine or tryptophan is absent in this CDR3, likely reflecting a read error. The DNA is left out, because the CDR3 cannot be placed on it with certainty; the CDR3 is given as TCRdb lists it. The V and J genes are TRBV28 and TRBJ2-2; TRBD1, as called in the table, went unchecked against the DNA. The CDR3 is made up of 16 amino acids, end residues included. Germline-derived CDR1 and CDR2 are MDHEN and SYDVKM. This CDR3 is CAGSRTGGGATGELCL.

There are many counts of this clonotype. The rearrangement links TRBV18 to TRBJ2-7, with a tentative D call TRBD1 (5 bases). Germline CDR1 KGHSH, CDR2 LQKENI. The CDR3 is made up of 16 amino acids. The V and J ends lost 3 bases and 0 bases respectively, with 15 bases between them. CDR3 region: CASSPLGQIVSYEQYF. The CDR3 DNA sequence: TGTGCCAGCTCACCGCTGGGGCAGATCGTCTCCTACGAGCAGTACTTC. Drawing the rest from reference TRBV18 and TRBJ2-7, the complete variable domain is NAGVMQNPRHLVRRRGQEARLRCSPMKGHSHVYWYRQLPEEGLKFMVYLQKENIIDESGMPKERFSAEFPKEGPSILRIQQVVRGDSAAYFCASSPLGQIVSYEQYFGPGTRLTVT.

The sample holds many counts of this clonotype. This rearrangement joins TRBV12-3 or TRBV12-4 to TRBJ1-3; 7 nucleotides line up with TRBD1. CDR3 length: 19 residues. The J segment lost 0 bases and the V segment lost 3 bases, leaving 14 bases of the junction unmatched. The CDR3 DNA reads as TGTGCCAGCAGTTTCTTCGTAACTTTCGACAGGGACTCTGGAAACACCATATATTTT. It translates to CASSFFVTFDRDSGNTIYF.

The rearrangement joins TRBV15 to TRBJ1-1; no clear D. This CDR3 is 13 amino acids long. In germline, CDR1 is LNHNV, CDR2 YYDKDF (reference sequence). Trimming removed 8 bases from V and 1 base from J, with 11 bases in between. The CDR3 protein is CATGRVPNTEAFF. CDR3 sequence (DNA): TGTGCCACCGGCCGGGTGCCGAACACTGAAGCTTTCTTT. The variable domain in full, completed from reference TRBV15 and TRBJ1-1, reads DAMVIQNPRYQVTQFGKPVTLSCSQTLNHNVMYWYQQKSSQAPKLLFHYYDKDFNNEADTPDNFQSRRPNTSFCFLDIRSPGLGDTAMYLCATGRVPNTEAFFGQGTRLTVV.

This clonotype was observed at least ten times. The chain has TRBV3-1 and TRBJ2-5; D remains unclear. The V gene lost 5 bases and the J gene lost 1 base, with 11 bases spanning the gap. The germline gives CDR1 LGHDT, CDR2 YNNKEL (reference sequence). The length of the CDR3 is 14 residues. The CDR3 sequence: CASSLRHSQETQYF. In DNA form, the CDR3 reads TGTGCCAGCAGCTTAAGACATAGCCAAGAGACCCAGTACTTC.

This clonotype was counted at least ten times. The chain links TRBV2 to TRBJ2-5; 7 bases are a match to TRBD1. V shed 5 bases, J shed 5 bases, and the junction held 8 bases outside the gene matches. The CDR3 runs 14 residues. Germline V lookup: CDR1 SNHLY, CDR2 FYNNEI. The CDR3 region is CASSRSTGWETQYF. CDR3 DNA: TGTGCCAGCAGTAGATCGACAGGGTGGGAGACCCAGTACTTC.